This T cell receptor (beta chain) was found in a study of CD8+CD57+ T cells in acquired aplastic anemia. The wider study: Quantities of DNA derived from sorted CD4+ and CD8+ cells averaged 3.2 ug. Mean read depth for CD4+ cells from healthy donors was roughly 11 million. The study's findings and limits: Between patients and controls, CD8+ Simpson's diversity did not vary significantly. Patients had about 31 CD8+ CDR3 sequences in common with controls (the shared set).

Genomic DNA, serving as template, underwent TCR beta VDJ and CDR3 profiling. One entry per CDR3 protein, called by TCRdb with MiXCR from the reads. The sample has about 170,000 distinct CDR3 sequences, roughly 63% seen once. The germline gives CDR1 MNHEY, CDR2 SVGAGI. V was clipped by 4 bases and J by 4 bases; unmatched bases: 8. This CDR3 region has 15 residues. A word on this clonotype: The antigen is unknown.

The V call is TRBV6-5, the J call TRBJ1-2, with TRBD1 matching 8 bases. This clonotype was obtained from a human donor in good health. Sequencing was performed on sorted CD4+, CD8+, or CD8+CD57+ T cells (not recorded which) from PBMCs. The CDR3 sequence: CASSLQTGAIYGYTF. The DNA of the CDR3 is TGTGCCAGCAGTTTACAGACAGGGGCGATCTATGGCTACACCTTC.